The rows below give T cell receptor beta chains drawn from one sample of a study of cytomegalovirus exposure and HLA in healthy donors. Assay: immunoSEQ multiplex PCR; the TCRdb copy retains only in-frame clones and omits some. The sample's table shows 68,000 or so clones. The sample consisted of PBMCs. Receptor source: a female donor in good health and CMV-seropositive. CDR3s include the opening cysteine and the closing phenylalanine or tryptophan. D genes are given only for firm matches.

J gene | V gene | D gene | CDR3 DNA | CDR3 protein
TRBJ2-2 | TRBV28 | NA | TGTGCCAGCAGTTTTTACTCGACCGGGGAGCTGTTTTTT | CASSFYSTGELFF
TRBJ2-1 | TRBV28 | TRBD2 | TGTGCCAGCAGTATACCGACTAGCGGGAGGCTCAGCTCCTACAATGAGCAGTTCTTC | CASSIPTSGRLSSYNEQFF
TRBJ2-3 | TRBV30 | TRBD2 | TGTGCCTGCCGTACTAGCGGGGGCACAGATACGCAGTATTTT | CACRTSGGTDTQYF
TRBJ2-3 | TRBV7-7 | TRBD2 | TGTGCTAGCAGCTTAGGGGTAGCGGGGAGCACAGATACGCAGTATTTT | CASSLGVAGSTDTQYF
TRBJ2-5 | TRBV5-1 | NA | TGCGCCAGCAGCTTGGATGGAGGCACCCCATCCCAGTACTTC | CASSLDGGTPSQYF
TRBJ2-7 | TRBV28 | NA | TGTGCCAGCAGTTTAAGTATAGGACTACTATACGAGCAGTACTTC | CASSLSIGLLYEQYF
TRBJ1-2 | TRBV27 | NA | TGTGCCAGCAGTACGTTGACAGGCCCCGGGGCTGGCTACACCTTC | CASSTLTGPGAGYTF
TRBJ2-7 | TRBV7-6 | TRBD1 | TGTGCCATACGCCCCGAGGACAGGGGGAACTCCTACGAGCAGTACTTC | CAIRPEDRGNSYEQYF
TRBJ1-6 | TRBV6-6 | NA | TGTGCCAGCAGTTACGGGAGCTCCTATAATTCACCCCTCCACTTT | CASSYGSSYNSPLHF
TRBJ2-7 | TRBV7-9 | TRBD1 | TGTGCCAGCAGCTTAGGTTGGACAGGGGGTTACGAGCAGTACTTC | CASSLGWTGGYEQYF
TRBJ2-3 | TRBV28 | TRBD1 | TGTGCCAGCAGTTTAGGTCTGACAGGGAGTTCGCAGTATTTT | CASSLGLTGSSQYF
TRBJ2-7 | TRBV27 | NA | TGTGCCAGCAGTATGGGACACCAGCTCTCCTACGAGCAGTACTTC | CASSMGHQLSYEQYF
TRBJ2-2 | TRBV27 | TRBD2 | TGTGCCAGCAGTTTACTTGGACTAGCGGGGATTAGAGGGACCGGGGAGCTGTTTTTT | CASSLLGLAGIRGTGELFF
TRBJ2-2 | TRBV2 | NA | TGTGCCAGCAGTGAAGCTAGTGGGGGGTCCGGGGAGCTGTTTTTT | CASSEASGGSGELFF
TRBJ1-1 | TRBV19 | TRBD1 | TGTGCCAGTAGGATACAGGGGGTGGAGAACACTGAAGCTTTCTTT | CASRIQGVENTEAFF
TRBJ2-3 | TRBV7-9 | NA | TGTGCCAGCAGCTTAGTCCTAGCAGGAGATACGCAGTATTTT | CASSLVLAGDTQYF
TRBJ2-3 | TRBV7-8 | NA | TGTGCCCATAGCTTCAGCGAGACAGAGCCTGAGGACACAGATACGCAGTATTTT | CAHSFSETEPEDTDTQYF
TRBJ2-7 | TRBV5-1 | NA | TGCGCCAGCACACCTCAGGGGCCCGTCTACGAGCAGTACTTC | CASTPQGPVYEQYF
TRBJ2-7 | TRBV9 | NA | TGTGCCAGCAGCGCCGGACAGATACAAGCCTACGAGCAGTACTTC | CASSAGQIQAYEQYF
TRBJ2-4 | TRBV7-8 | NA | TGTGCCAGCAGCTTGGGGGGAACGGACATTCAGTACTTC | CASSLGGTDIQYF
TRBJ2-3 | TRBV11-2 | NA | TGTGCCAGCAGCTTAGCACCGGCAGATACGCAGTATTTT | CASSLAPADTQYF
TRBJ2-7 | TRBV5-1 | TRBD2 | TGCGCCAGCAGCTTGGCCTACTCGGGACTAGCGAACTCCCACGAGCAGTACTTC | CASSLAYSGLANSHEQYF
TRBJ2-5 | TRBV7-2 | NA | TGTGCCAGCAGCTCCGGGACTTATCAAGAGACCCAGTACTTC | CASSSGTYQETQYF
TRBJ2-1 | TRBV12-5 | NA | TGTGCTAGCTCCCGGGCGGACAGCTCCTACAATGAGCAGTTCTTC | CASSRADSSYNEQFF
TRBJ1-5 | TRBV30 | NA | TGTGCCTGGAATTCCAGGACGGGGCAGCCCCAGCATTTT | CAWNSRTGQPQHF
TRBJ2-7 | TRBV13 | NA | TGTGCCAGCAGCTTCGCGACAAACTACGAGCAGTACTTC | CASSFATNYEQYF
TRBJ1-4 | TRBV9 | TRBD1 | TGTGCCAGCAGCGACGGGACAGCAACTAATGAAAAACTGTTTTTT | CASSDGTATNEKLFF
TRBJ2-3 | TRBV10-3 | TRBD2 | TGTGCCACCTCTAGCGGAGAACTTTTAGCAGATACGCAGTATTTT | CATSSGELLADTQYF
TRBJ1-4 | TRBV5-1 | NA | TGCGCCAGCAGCCTATCCAGCGGGGGGTATGAAAAACTGTTTTTT | CASSLSSGGYEKLFF
TRBJ2-7 | TRBV13 | NA | TGTGCCAGCAGCTTAGGCAGGGTTACCTACGAGCAGTACTTC | CASSLGRVTYEQYF
TRBJ2-5 | TRBV2 | TRBD2 | TGTGCCAGCAGTGAAGAGGCTAGCGGGGGGTCGACCCAGTACTTC | CASSEEASGGSTQYF
TRBJ2-1 | TRBV7-2 | TRBD2 | TGTGCCAGCAGCTCGGGACTAGCGGGTGTCCATGAGCAGTTCTTC | CASSSGLAGVHEQFF
TRBJ1-1 | TRBV4-3 | NA | TGCGCCAGCAGCCAAACAAAGAACACTGAAGCTTTCTTT | CASSQTKNTEAFF
TRBJ2-7 | TRBV25-1 | NA | TGTGCCAGCAGTGAAGGTCTGGGCAGTATCTACGAGCAGTACTTC | CASSEGLGSIYEQYF
TRBJ2-1 | TRBV28 | TRBD2 | TGTGCCAGCAGTTTTTCGGAGTGGGGACTAGCGGGAAATGAGCAGTTCTTC | CASSFSEWGLAGNEQFF
TRBJ1-3 | TRBV6-5 | TRBD1 | TGTGCCAGCAGTTCGGGACAGGGAGGAAACACCATATATTTT | CASSSGQGGNTIYF
TRBJ2-1 | TRBV28 | TRBD2 | TGTGCCAGCGGGGGCCTCGCGGGAGGGCTGGGGGAGCAGTTCTTC | CASGGLAGGLGEQFF
TRBJ2-2 | TRBV7-2 | TRBD1 | TGTGCCAGCAGCCTTACAGGGGGCCTTAACACCGGGGAGCTGTTTTTT | CASSLTGGLNTGELFF
TRBJ2-1 | TRBV7-9 | NA | TGTGCCAGCAGCTTTTATCGGGAGAATGAGCAGTTCTTC | CASSFYRENEQFF